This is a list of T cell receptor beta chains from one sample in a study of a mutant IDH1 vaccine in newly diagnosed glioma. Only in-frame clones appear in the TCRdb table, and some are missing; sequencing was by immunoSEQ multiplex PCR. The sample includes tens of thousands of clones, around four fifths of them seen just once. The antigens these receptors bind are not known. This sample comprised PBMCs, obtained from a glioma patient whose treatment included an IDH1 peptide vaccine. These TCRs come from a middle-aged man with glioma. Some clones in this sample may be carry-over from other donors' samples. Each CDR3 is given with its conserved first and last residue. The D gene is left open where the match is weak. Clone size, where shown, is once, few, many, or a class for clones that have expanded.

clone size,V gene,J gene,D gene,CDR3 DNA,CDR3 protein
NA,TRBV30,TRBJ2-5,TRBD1,TGTGCCTGGAGGGTATCCGGGACAGGGGGAGAGACCCAGTACTTC,CAWRVSGTGGETQYF
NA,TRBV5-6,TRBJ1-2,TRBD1,TGTGCCAGCAGCTTCTTGGGACAGGGTAGCGGCTACACCTTC,CASSFLGQGSGYTF
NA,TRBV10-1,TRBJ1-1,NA,TGCGCCAGCAGTGAGTCGGGATTTCAGAACACTGAAGCTTTCTTT,CASSESGFQNTEAFF
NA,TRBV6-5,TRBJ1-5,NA,TGTGCCAGCAGTTACGGGGGGAGGGAACAGCCCCAGCATTTT,CASSYGGREQPQHF
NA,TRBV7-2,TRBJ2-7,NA,TGTGCCAGCAGCTTGGCGGAGGGGTACGAGCAGTACTTC,CASSLAEGYEQYF
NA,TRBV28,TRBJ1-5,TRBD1,TGTGCCAGCAGCCGGCGACAGGGTGATTTCGGTAGCAATCAGCCCCAGCATTTT,CASSRRQGDFGSNQPQHF
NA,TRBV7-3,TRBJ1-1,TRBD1,TGTGCCAGCAGCTTACTCGGGACAGACACTGAAGCTTTCTTT,CASSLLGTDTEAFF
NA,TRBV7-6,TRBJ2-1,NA,TGTGCCAGCAGCTTCACTGGGCGAGGGTATGAGCAGTTCTTC,CASSFTGRGYEQFF
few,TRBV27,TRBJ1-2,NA,TGTGCCAGCAAGGATCGCCCAACCGGGACGCTCTATGGCTACACCTTC,CASKDRPTGTLYGYTF
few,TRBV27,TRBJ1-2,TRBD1,TGTGCCAGCAGTCACGGGACAGGGGCGTATGGCTACACCTTC,CASSHGTGAYGYTF
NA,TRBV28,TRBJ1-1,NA,TGTGCCAGCAGTTTCGGCCTAACCCTGAACACTGAAGCTTTCTTT,CASSFGLTLNTEAFF
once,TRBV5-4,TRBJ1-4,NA,TGTGCCAGCAGCCCTCGTGCGGGGGGGAATGAAAAACTGTTTTTT,CASSPRAGGNEKLFF
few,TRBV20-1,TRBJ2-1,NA,TGCAGTGTTTGGGTCTACAATGAGCAGTTCTTC,CSVWVYNEQFF
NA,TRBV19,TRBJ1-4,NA,TGTGCCAGTAGTATGGCTGGGGTCGGCGAAAAACTGTTTTTT,CASSMAGVGEKLFF
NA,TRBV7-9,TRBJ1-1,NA,TGTGCCAGCAGCCCGAGGGGGTACCCGAATGGGAACACTGAAGCTTTCTTT,CASSPRGYPNGNTEAFF
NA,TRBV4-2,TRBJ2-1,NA,TGTGCCAGCAGCCAGCGGCCCGGACAGTCCTACAATGAGCAGTTCTTC,CASSQRPGQSYNEQFF
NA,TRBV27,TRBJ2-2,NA,TGTGCCAGCAGTCGATTCGGGCAGGGTGTGAGGACCGGGGAGCTGTTTTTT,CASSRFGQGVRTGELFF
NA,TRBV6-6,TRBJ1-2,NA,TGTGCCAGCAGTGACTCTGGGAGTCCTGGCTACACCTTC,CASSDSGSPGYTF
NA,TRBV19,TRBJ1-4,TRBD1,TGTGCCAGTAGTAAAAAACAGGGGGCGACTAATGAAAAACTGTTTTTT,CASSKKQGATNEKLFF
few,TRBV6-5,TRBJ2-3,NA,TGTGCCAGCAGTCCCACGGGGGCAGATACGCAGTATTTT,CASSPTGADTQYF
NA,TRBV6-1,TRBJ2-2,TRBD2,TGTGCCAGCAGTGAAACGACTAGCGGGGGGGCCTTACTCACCGGGGAGCTGTTTTTT,CASSETTSGGALLTGELFF
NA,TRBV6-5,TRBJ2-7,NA,TGTGCCAGCAGAATAGACGGGGCTGCCTACGAGCAGTACTTC,CASRIDGAAYEQYF
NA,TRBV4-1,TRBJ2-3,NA,TGCGCCAGCAGCCAAGATAGGACAGATACGCAGTATTTT,CASSQDRTDTQYF
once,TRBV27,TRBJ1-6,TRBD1,TGTGCCAGCAGTTTATTGGGGACAGGGGCTTCACCCCTCCACTTT,CASSLLGTGASPLHF
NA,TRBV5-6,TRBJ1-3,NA,TGTGCCAGCAGCTTGAGACCAGGCTCTGGAAACACCATATATTTT,CASSLRPGSGNTIYF
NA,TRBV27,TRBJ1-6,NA,TGTGCCAGCAGTTTCCGGGGGAGTAATTCACCCCTCCACTTT,CASSFRGSNSPLHF
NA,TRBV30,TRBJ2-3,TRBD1,TGTGCCCTAGGGACAGGGTCAAGGGCAGATACGCAGTATTTT,CALGTGSRADTQYF
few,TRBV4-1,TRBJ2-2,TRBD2,TGCGCCAGCAGCCAAGTGGGCGCGGGGGACTACACCGGGGAGCTGTTTTTT,CASSQVGAGDYTGELFF
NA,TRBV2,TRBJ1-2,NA,TGTGCCAGCAGTGAATTCTGGGGTTCCGGCTACACCTTC,CASSEFWGSGYTF
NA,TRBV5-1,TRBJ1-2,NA,TGCGCCAGCAGCTTGGGACTCACTTTCGATGGCTACACCTTC,CASSLGLTFDGYTF
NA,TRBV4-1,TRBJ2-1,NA,TGCGCCAGCAGCCAAAGCGACTCGGCTAGCCCCTACAATGAGCAGTTCTTC,CASSQSDSASPYNEQFF
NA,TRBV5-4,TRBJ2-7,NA,TGTGCCAGCAGCTTGGACCAGGGGTTCTCCTACGAGCAGTACTTC,CASSLDQGFSYEQYF
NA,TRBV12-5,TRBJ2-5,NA,TGTGCTAGTGGTAGGCGGGGAGAGACCCAGTACTTC,CASGRRGETQYF
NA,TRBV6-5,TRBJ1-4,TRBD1,TGTGCCAGCAGGACCCTCGCCCAGGGGGGAAAACTGTTTTTT,CASRTLAQGGKLFF
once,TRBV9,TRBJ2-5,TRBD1,TGTGCCAGCAGCGGAGGGACAGGGTGGAATGGAGAGACCCAGTACTTC,CASSGGTGWNGETQYF
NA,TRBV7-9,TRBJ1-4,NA,TGTGCCAGCAGAAGCAGCTATGGCGGTGAAAAACTGTTTTTT,CASRSSYGGEKLFF
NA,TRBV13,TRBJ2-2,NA,TGTGCCAGCAGCTTAAAGACAGGCCGGACCGGGGAGCTGTTTTTT,CASSLKTGRTGELFF
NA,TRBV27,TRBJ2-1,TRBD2,TGTGCCACCCTCCGGACTAGCGGGGATTATAATGAGCAGTTCTTC,CATLRTSGDYNEQFF
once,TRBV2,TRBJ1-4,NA,TGTGCCAGCAGTGACCTTAGGGGAGCTGAAAAACTGTTTTTT,CASSDLRGAEKLFF
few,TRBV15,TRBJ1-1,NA,TGTGCCACCAGCAGAGATGGGACGGGACCCTCGAACACTGAAGCTTTCTTT,CATSRDGTGPSNTEAFF
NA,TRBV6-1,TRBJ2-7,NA,TGTGCCAGCAGAGTACCTACGACAAGGTCAGAGCAGTACTTC,CASRVPTTRSEQYF
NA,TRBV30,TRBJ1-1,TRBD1,TGTGCCTGGACTCGGACAGGGGAGGACACTGAAGCTTTCTTT,CAWTRTGEDTEAFF
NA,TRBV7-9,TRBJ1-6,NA,TGTGCCAGCAGCCCACAGGCGCCGTCCTCACCCCTCCACTTT,CASSPQAPSSPLHF
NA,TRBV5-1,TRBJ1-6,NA,TGCGCCAGCAGCTTGGCAGGACATAGTTCTTCACCCCTCCACTTT,CASSLAGHSSSPLHF
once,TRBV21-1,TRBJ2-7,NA,TGTGCCAGTCCCACTACCAGGGACACCTTCTCCTACGAGCAGTACTTC,CASPTTRDTFSYEQYF
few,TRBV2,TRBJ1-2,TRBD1,TGTGCCAGCAGGGGGGACAGGGCAAACTATGGCTACACCTTC,CASRGDRANYGYTF
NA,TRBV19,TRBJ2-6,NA,TGTGCCAGTACCTCCAGGAACTCTGGGGCCAACGTCCTGACTTTC,CASTSRNSGANVLTF
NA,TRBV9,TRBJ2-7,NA,TGTGCCAGCAGCGTAGGAATAGGCTGGGACGAGCAGTACTTC,CASSVGIGWDEQYF
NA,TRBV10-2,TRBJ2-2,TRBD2,TGCGCCGCACTTAGCGGGGTTGGCACCGGGGAGCTGTTTTTT,CAALSGVGTGELFF
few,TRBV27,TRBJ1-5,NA,TGTGCCAGCAGTTTATCGCACAATCAGCCCCAGCATTTT,CASSLSHNQPQHF